This T cell receptor beta chain is drawn from a study of cytomegalovirus exposure and HLA in healthy donors. Study-level results: The authors enumerated 164 TCR beta chains as linked to cytomegalovirus.

Amplification used 60 Vbeta primers and 13 Jbeta primers. The table came from immunoSEQ multiplex PCR; TCRdb's copy has only in-frame clones and leaves some out. The data show under 200,000 clones, about 82% seen once. A word on this clone: Its antigen is not known.

This CDR3 region has 14 residues. CDR1 GTSNPN and CDR2 SVGIG come from the germline V gene (reference sequence). V lost 5 bases, J lost 0 bases, and 4 bases stayed unmatched. The sequencing input was PBMCs. The chain recombines TRBV30 with TRBJ2-1; 7 nucleotides match TRBD1. The sequence was obtained from a woman aged 50 to 60 in good health and CMV-seropositive. CDR3: CAWARQGSYNEQFF. The CDR3 region has the DNA TGTGCCTGGGCAAGACAGGGCTCCTACAATGAGCAGTTCTTC.